This T cell receptor beta chain was recorded in a study of PD-L1 blockade in urothelial cancer. Some clones are missing from TCRdb's copy, which holds only in-frame ones; the method was immunoSEQ multiplex PCR. The sample lists 29,000 or so clones, approximately 81% seen once, with about 3.7% in the top ten. The time point denotes: peripheral blood 6 weeks after treatment start. The V gene's germline CDR1 is KGHSH and CDR2 LQKENI. This CDR3 is built from 14 residues. Trimming took off 2 bases at V and 4 bases at J, with 12 bases between the two ends. This receptor was identified in a man in his 70s with urothelial cancer. The source was PBMCs, collected around atezolizumab (anti-PD-L1) treatment. The genes are TRBV18 and TRBJ2-7; tentatively, D is TRBD2 (5 bases). CDR3 nucleotides: TGTGCCAGCTCACCAGAGGGCGGCATATACGAGCAGTACTTC. This codes for CASSPEGGIYEQYF.